The 27 T cell receptor beta chains given below trace back to one sample, sequenced in a study of shared clonotypes between healthy human individuals. The data were produced by immunoSEQ multiplex PCR, yet TCRdb's version contains in-frame clones alone and is incomplete. The table lists 650,000 to 800,000 clones, 72% of them singletons. Input material: memory CD4+ T cells sorted from blood. Subset indicated: CD45RA-negative fraction. The receptors stem from a woman aged 25 to 39 in good health.

This chain connects TRBV28 to TRBJ1-5; TRBD1 agrees at 8 bases. The germline gives CDR1 MDHEN, CDR2 SYDVKM. This CDR3 is 15 amino acids long. V shed 10 bases, J shed 6 bases, and the junction held 14 bases outside the gene matches. CDR3 bases: TGTGCCACCACGGAAGGCACAGGGGGTAGTCAGCCCCAGCATTTT. Its protein product is CATTEGTGGSQPQHF.

V is TRBV28 and J is TRBJ2-5; 7 nucleotides line up with TRBD1. Germline CDR1 is MDHEN and CDR2 is SYDVKM. Trimming cost V 11 bases and J 1 base; bases outside gene matches: 10. The CDR3 has 14 residues. CDR3: CALSGQGVQETQYF. The CDR3 DNA is TGTGCCCTCTCCGGTCAGGGGGTCCAAGAGACCCAGTACTTC.

The chain employs TRBV5-4 and TRBJ1-2; D might be TRBD1 (6 bases). V was shortened by 4 bases and J by 5 bases, with 15 bases between the two germline ends. Looked up from germline, CDR1 is SGHNT and CDR2 is YYREEE (reference sequence). The CDR3 totals 14 residues. The CDR3 region is CASSQALTGYGYTF. The CDR3 DNA is TGTGCCAGCAGCCAAGCCCTTACAGGGTATGGCTACACCTTC.

The chain joins TRBV5-1 to TRBJ2-3; D uncertain. Trimming stripped 5 bases from V and 1 base from J, with 11 bases between. This CDR3 contains 14 residues. Germline V gene sequence: CDR1 SGHRS, CDR2 YFSETQ. The chain's CDR3 is CASRKGSGTDTQYF. The CDR3 DNA is TGCGCCAGCAGGAAGGGCTCGGGCACAGATACGCAGTATTTT.

The V call is TRBV7-9, the J call TRBJ1-4; no clear D gene. The CDR3 is 14 residues long. With 1 base removed from V and 11 bases from J, the gap between germline ends came to 14 bases. The germline V gene encodes CDR1 SEHNR and CDR2 FQNEAQ (reference sequence). The CDR3 sequence is CASSLGGESKKLFF. CDR3 sequence (DNA): TGTGCCAGCAGCTTAGGTGGAGAATCGAAGAAACTGTTTTTT.

This clone was recorded many times. V usage is TRBV10-3 and J usage is TRBJ2-7, with D possibly being TRBD1 (6 bases). The CDR3 has 14 residues. CDR1 and CDR2 from the germline V gene are ENHRY and SYGVKD. V was trimmed by 2 bases and J by 3 bases, leaving 11 bases between them. The CDR3 DNA reads TGTGCCATCAGTGAGGGGGGCGTGGGCTACGAGCAGTACTTC. Translating gives CAISEGGVGYEQYF.

The CDR3 spells CASSPGARGKNEQYF. As DNA, the CDR3 is TGCGCCAGCAGCCCAGGAGCGCGGGGGAAGAACGAGCAGTACTTC. The rearrangement joins TRBV4-1 to TRBJ2-5; 7 bases are shared with TRBD2. The J call could be wrong; TRBJ2-7 is a better fit for the DNA end. Germline V gene lookup returns CDR1 MGHRA and CDR2 YSYEKL. The CDR3 runs 15 residues.

V gene TRBV10-3 combines with J gene TRBJ1-1, with D possibly being TRBD1 (5 bases). Germline CDR1 is ENHRY and CDR2 is SYGVKD. V dropped 11 bases and J dropped 1 base, with 8 bases sitting between them. The CDR3 consists of 11 residues. CDR3 bases: TGTGCCGTAGGGGCGAACACTGAAGCTTTCTTT. It translates to CAVGANTEAFF.

The rearrangement joins TRBV28 to TRBJ1-1; TRBD1 matches at 8 bases. V trimming: 8 bases; J trimming: 0 bases; junction bases outside the gene matches: 14. The CDR3 is 17 residues long. Per germline, CDR1 MDHEN and CDR2 SYDVKM. The CDR3 spells CASGLYGQGLMNTEAFF. CDR3 nucleotide sequence: TGTGCCAGCGGGTTATACGGACAGGGATTGATGAACACTGAAGCTTTCTTT.

The V and J genes are TRBV14 and TRBJ2-7; TRBD2 matches at 10 bases. Germline V gene lookup returns CDR1 SGHDN and CDR2 FVKESK. CDR3 length: 17 residues. V trimming: 0 bases; J trimming: 2 bases; junction bases outside the gene matches: 7. CDR3 nucleotides: TGTGCCAGCAGCCAAGACAGGAAAGCGGGAGGGCCCTACGAGCAGTACTTC. Translation: CASSQDRKAGGPYEQYF.

This rearrangement joins TRBV28 to TRBJ1-2; 9 bases agree with TRBD1. Unmatched junction bases numbered 13, after V lost 6 bases and J lost 2 bases. The germline V gene encodes CDR1 MDHEN and CDR2 SYDVKM. The CDR3 runs 17 residues. CDR3 sequence (DNA): TGTGCCAGCAGCACGCCGGGACAGGGAGGGGTAAACTATGGCTACACCTTC. Protein: CASSTPGQGGVNYGYTF.

This clone has more than one count but fewer than ten. Here the CDR3 DNA reads TGTGCCAGCAGTCTAATCGGGGGGACCGGCTACACCTTC. Translation gives CASSLIGGTGYTF. J is TRBJ1-2 and V is TRBV28; a weak D match, TRBD1 (5 bases). Trimming cost V 5 bases and J 8 bases, with 15 bases left between them. The CDR3 length is 13 residues. Germline CDR1 is MDHEN and CDR2 is SYDVKM.

The chain is built from TRBV18 and TRBJ2-1; 7 bases line up with TRBD2. This CDR3 is 15 amino acids long. The germline CDR1 and CDR2 sequences are KGHSH and LQKENI. Trimming took 3 bases from V and 2 from J; bases not matched to a gene: 4. CDR3 region: CASSPPGTTYNEQFF. The CDR3 DNA follows: TGTGCCAGCTCACCCCCCGGGACTACCTACAATGAGCAGTTCTTC.

This clone appeared a few times. The V and J genes are TRBV11-2 and TRBJ1-5; unclear D gene. The V end lost 3 bases, the J end lost 6 bases, and 9 bases lay between the germline ends. This CDR3 contains 13 residues. The germline V gene encodes CDR1 SGHAT and CDR2 FQNNGV. CDR3 coding DNA: TGTGCCAGCAGCTTGGTGTTCTCTCAGCCCCAGCATTTT. Protein: CASSLVFSQPQHF. The full variable domain, completed using reference TRBV11-2 and TRBJ1-5, is EAGVAQSPRYKIIEKRQSVAFWCNPISGHATLYWYQQILGQGPKLLIQFQNNGVVDDSQLPKDRFSAERLKGVDSTLKIQPAKLEDSAVYLCASSLVFSQPQHFGDGTRLSIL.

This clone has a single count. The genes are TRBV5-6 and TRBJ2-5, with 7 bases fitting TRBD1. V lost 4 bases and J lost 3; bases outside the gene matches: 6. CDR3 length: 14 amino acids. Germline V CDR1 and CDR2: SGHDT, YYEEEE. CDR3 bases: TGTGCCAGCAGCCTCCGGGACAGAAAAGAGACCCAGTACTTC. Its translation: CASSLRDRKETQYF. The full variable domain, its missing parts supplied by reference TRBV5-6 and TRBJ2-5, is DAGVTQSPTHLIKTRGQQVTLRCSPKSGHDTVSWYQQALGQGPQFIFQYYEEEERQRGNFPDRFSGHQFPNYSSELNVNALLLGDSALYLCASSLRDRKETQYFGPGTRLLVL.

The chain links TRBV9 to TRBJ2-1, with 14 bases fitting TRBD2. V dropped 4 bases and J dropped 6; count of bases not matched to a gene: 6. The CDR3 totals 16 residues. CDR1 SGDLS and CDR2 YYNGEE come from the germline V gene. For the CDR3, the DNA is TGTGCCAGCAGCTTAGGACTAGCGGGAGGAAGCAATGAGCAGTTCTTC. It yields the protein CASSLGLAGGSNEQFF. The full variable domain, completed using reference TRBV9 and TRBJ2-1, is DSGVTQTPKHLITATGQRVTLRCSPRSGDLSVYWYQQSLDQGLQFLIQYYNGEERAKGNILERFSAQQFPDLHSELNLSSLELGDSALYFCASSLGLAGGSNEQFFGPGTRLTVL.

V is TRBV27 and J is TRBJ1-2; the D is unclear. The CDR3 is 14 residues long. V was clipped by 2 bases and J by 5 bases, with 12 bases between them. The germline V gene has CDR1 MNHEY and CDR2 SMNVEV (reference sequence). CDR3 amino acids: CASSLRVVGYGYTF. In DNA, the CDR3 is TGTGCCAGCAGTTTACGGGTAGTTGGATATGGCTACACCTTC.

This clone was counted between two and nine times. The V call is TRBV5-6, the J call TRBJ1-1, with TRBD1 identical over 7 bases. The CDR3 has 13 residues. Germline V gene data show CDR1 as SGHDT and CDR2 as YYEEEE. With 4 bases clipped from V and 8 bases from J, the junction kept 8 bases outside the gene matches. In nucleotides, the CDR3 is TGTGCCAGCAGCCCCCTAGACAGGGCCGAAGCTTTCTTT. It is translated as CASSPLDRAEAFF.

The chain is built from TRBV28 and TRBJ2-7; 7 bases are shared with TRBD2. The CDR3 runs 14 residues. The V gene's germline CDR1 is MDHEN and CDR2 SYDVKM. With 7 bases clipped from V and 4 bases from J, the junction kept 10 bases outside the gene matches. CDR3 bases: TGTGCCAGCACAACCGGGACTACCTCATACGAGCAGTACTTC. It is translated as CASTTGTTSYEQYF.

This clone was seen many times. The chain combines TRBV10-3 with TRBJ2-7; 10 bases match TRBD2. The V gene's germline CDR1 is ENHRY and CDR2 SYGVKD. The CDR3 is 14 residues long. V gave up 5 bases and J gave up 2 bases; unmatched junction bases: 3. This CDR3 is CAISKLAGAYEQYF. Here the CDR3 DNA reads TGTGCCATCAGTAAGCTAGCGGGAGCCTACGAGCAGTACTTC.

This clone was counted ten times or more. J is TRBJ2-7 and V is TRBV2; a possible D gene is TRBD2 (5 bases). Trimming shortened V by 6 bases and J by 3 bases, and 18 bases separated the two germline ends. Germline lookup yields CDR1 SNHLY and CDR2 FYNNEI. The CDR3 totals 15 residues. As DNA, the CDR3 is TGTGCCAGCAGCCAAGGACCAGCGGATATCTACGAGCAGTACTTC. Translating gives CASSQGPADIYEQYF.

This clone has a single count. V gene TRBV10-2 combines with J gene TRBJ2-5; 9 bases align to TRBD2. Judging by the DNA end, TRBJ2-7 fits better; the J call may be wrong. Germline assignment: CDR1 WSHSY and CDR2 SAAADI. This CDR3 region has 17 residues. The CDR3 sequence: CASSAPGLATHSYEQYF. CDR3 in DNA: TGCGCCAGCAGCGCCCCGGGACTAGCCACGCACTCCTACGAGCAGTACTTC.

This clone was seen a handful of times. V gene TRBV7-2 combines with J gene TRBJ2-1; possible D gene TRBD2, 6 bases. Germline lookup yields CDR1 SGHTA and CDR2 FQGNSA. The CDR3 has 16 amino acids. The germline V and J ends were trimmed by 6 bases and 5 bases, with 20 bases remaining between them. CDR3 DNA: TGTGCCAGCAGTTGGGGGGACGGACTTCTTAACAATGAGCAGTTCTTC. Translating it yields CASSWGDGLLNNEQFF.

As regards this clone: Other nucleotide sequences in the sample specify the same CDR3. This sequence joins TRBV5-1 and TRBJ1-1, with 11 bases identical to TRBD1. The V gene's germline CDR1 is SGHRS and CDR2 YFSETQ. The junction had 3 bases not matched to a gene; V was cut back by 4 bases and J by 4 bases. The CDR3 covers 14 residues. The CDR3 is CASSAGTGGTEAFF. The CDR3 region has the DNA TGCGCCAGCAGCGCGGGGACAGGGGGCACTGAAGCTTTCTTT.

V is TRBV5-1 and J is TRBJ2-7; TRBD2 agrees at 15 bases. Germline V gene lookup returns CDR1 SGHRS and CDR2 YFSETQ. The J segment lost 2 bases and the V segment lost 5 bases, leaving 2 bases of the junction unmatched. The CDR3 consists of 15 residues. Here the CDR3 reads CASRGLAGGAYEQYF. Here the CDR3 DNA reads TGCGCCAGCAGGGGACTAGCGGGAGGTGCCTACGAGCAGTACTTC.

V gene TRBV10-3 combines with J gene TRBJ2-7; 7 nucleotides agree with TRBD1. This CDR3 is built from 14 residues. Trimming at V came to 0 bases and at J to 6 bases, leaving 5 bases not matched to a gene. CDR1 ENHRY and CDR2 SYGVKD come from the germline V gene. The CDR3 DNA is TGTGCCATCAGTGAGTCGGCTGGGGACAGCGAGCAGTACTTC. Translating gives CAISESAGDSEQYF.

The chain is built from TRBV18 and TRBJ2-2, with a weak D call TRBD1 (6 bases). Per germline, CDR1 KGHSH and CDR2 LQKENI. The ends were cut back, 3 bases at V and 9 bases at J, with 17 bases in the middle. The length of the CDR3 is 15 residues. CDR3 amino acids: CASSPETGADRELFF. In DNA form, the CDR3 reads TGTGCCAGCTCACCTGAGACAGGAGCGGACCGGGAGCTGTTTTTT.